These T cell receptor beta chains were read from a single sample in a study of blood T cell repertoires in COVID-19. Sequenced by immunoSEQ multiplex PCR; TCRdb stores in-frame clones only, minus some. The sample holds about 270,000 clones, 81% seen once. The sample comprised peripheral blood. The receptors stem from a woman aged 60-70 years with active or convalescent COVID-19. Each CDR3 is given with its conserved first and last residue.

TRBJ1-2	TRBV2	16	CASSDRGQGGNYGYTF
TRBJ2-4	TRBV7-9	16	CASSAGTGLAKNIQYF
TRBJ1-5	TRBV4-3	16	CASSQSSGARNMPQHF
TRBJ2-7	TRBV4-2	13	CASSQVVSGGMYF
TRBJ2-5	TRBV6-6	15	CASDRDRVPQETQYF
TRBJ2-6	TRBV4-1	18	CASSPPSGGAYGANVLTF
TRBJ2-7	TRBV5-5	18	CASSFLRGGTGISYEQYF
TRBJ2-5	TRBV19	13	CASSITGGETQYF
TRBJ2-3	TRBV7-3	14	CASSSRPATDTQYF
TRBJ1-1	TRBV6-2/TRBV6-3	16	CASSYRDRGPNTEAFF
TRBJ1-3	TRBV9	16	CASSPRQGTSGNTIYF
TRBJ1-1	TRBV7-2	17	CASSSSHGGRGRTEAFF
TRBJ1-5	TRBV9	16	CASSVAPDRGDQPQHF
TRBJ1-2	TRBV5-4	15	CASSFGGGSNYGYTF
TRBJ1-6	TRBV5-1	18	CASSLGRQGYGNNSPLHF
TRBJ1-1	TRBV10-3	17	CAIRPGQGGAGGTEAFF
TRBJ2-7	TRBV27	13	CASRRQGSYEQYF
TRBJ1-4	TRBV25-1	15	CASSSRGRANEKLFF
TRBJ2-1	TRBV28	14	CASSLAGGYNEQFF